This TCR beta chain appears in the sequencing data of a study of neoadjuvant nivolumab and ipilimumab in lung cancer. Study context: Patients got nivolumab 3 mg/kg on days 1, 15 and 29; combination added ipilimumab 1 mg/kg day 1.

Libraries were prepared by immunoSEQ multiplex PCR; TCRdb keeps only in-frame clonotypes and omits some of them. The sample contains 7,500 or so clones, 76% of which appear only once. This CDR3 spans 12 amino acids. Germline CDR1 and CDR2: MGHRA and YSYEKL. V lost 3 bases, J lost 5 bases, and 5 bases lay in between. This clone has only a few counts. Its specificity is unknown. General study results and limits: Only two of four nivolumab-treated tumors gained richness and clonality by surgery. Higher pretherapy blood TCR richness went with higher resected-tumor richness. TCR richness and clonality were higher in tumors than adjacent uninvolved lung.

The receptor was derived from an adult with non-small cell lung cancer. Here the sequenced sample was tumor tissue, taken after neoadjuvant nivolumab, alone or with ipilimumab, at or shortly before surgery. This chain joins TRBV4-1 and TRBJ2-1, with D uncertain. The chain's CDR3 is CASSHENNEQFF. CDR3 DNA: TGCGCCAGCAGCCATGAAAACAATGAGCAGTTCTTC.